This T cell receptor beta chain was retrieved from a study of CD8+CD57+ T cells in acquired aplastic anemia listed by TCRdb under 2018. For context, the study as a whole: DNA extracted from sorted CD4+ and CD8+ cells had a mean of 3.2 ug, with a range of about 0.2 to 30 ug. CD8+CD57+ expansion was defined as a frequency above the mean frequency observed in healthy subjects.

This clonotype appeared a single time. The target of this receptor is not known. No clone much larger than this one lies a single base away; base qualities are absent. Weak support is all one read offers. From the cysteine through the phenylalanine, the CDR3 covers 13 amino acids. Only CDR3 DNA remains: 39 bases, in frame from the first base. Looking up the germline V gene yields CDR1 SGHRS and CDR2 YFSETQ. The germline V and J ends show losses of 9 bases and 6 bases respectively, and no gene match explains 12 bases of the junction. Genomic DNA served as template for TCR beta VDJ combination and CDR3 sequence profiling. TCR repertoire sequencing was run on an Illumina HiSeq 2000. In the paper's pipeline: Repertoire assessment relied on Simpson's diversity index, CDR3 size and DJ length profiles, and TRBV/TRBJ rearrangement plots. Whichever DNA sequence was most abundant in the deep sequencing data was defined as the immunodominant clone. CDR3 amino acid sequences were screened for sharing across subjects and were compared with published repertoires and the VDJdb database. In TCRdb, the public reads were trimmed at Q25 with fastp and aligned with MiXCR, with productive beta chains retained. Each CDR3 protein appears once, grouped with its most common genes and DNA. TCRdb's processing, not the study's, gives the V and J calls here. Present in this sample are 450,000 to 600,000 distinct CDR3 sequences, approximately 32% of which were seen just once. Less than 0.85% of the sample comes from the top ten.

Flow cytometry had shown CD8+CD57+ cell expansion in the patients selected for sequencing. All patients had severe acquired aplastic anemia diagnosed by International Study of Aplastic Anemia and Agranulocytosis and Camitta criteria. No patient had received any therapy when blood was sampled. TCR repertoires of sorted CD4+ and CD8+ blood T cells from severe aplastic anemia patients and healthy subjects were deep-sequenced in the study. Patients were enrolled in the USA under clinicaltrials.gov protocols 00001620, 01623167, 00001397, 00071045, 00081523 and 00961064. Ficoll-Paque density gradient centrifugation was used to isolate peripheral blood mononuclear cells. CD4+ and CD8+ T cells were sorted by FACS or magnetic beads before DNA extraction. Broader findings and caveats from the paper: Fewer than 30 CD8+ CDR3 sequences were found in both patients and controls but appeared to be highly expressed in patients and within the immunodominant clones of the patients. Patients and healthy controls showed no significant difference in CD8+ Simpson's diversity (P=0.060).

Material for sequencing was sorted CD4+, CD8+, or CD8+CD57+ T cells (not recorded which) from PBMCs. The chain links TRBV5-1 with TRBJ2-7; 7 middle bases align to TRBD1. This clonotype was sampled from a human donor with aplastic anemia. The DNA sequence is TGCGCCAACAGATACAGGGGTGGCGCCGAGCAGTACTTC. The encoded protein is CANRYRGGAEQYF.